This T cell receptor (beta chain) was identified during a study of blood T cell repertoires in COVID-19. The wider study: Recovery meant two consecutive negative NP/OP PCR tests, professional clearance, or resolved symptoms.

The protocol was immunoSEQ multiplex PCR, while the TCRdb copy is restricted to in-frame clones and leaves out a portion. Among about 230,000 clones listed, 86% were seen once. This clonotype originated in a woman aged 45 to 65 in a cohort exposed to, infected with or recovered from COVID-19 (not recorded which). The sequenced sample was PBMCs or T cells enriched from blood (not recorded which).

CDR3 DNA: TGTGCCAGCAGCCAAATGGCAGGGGGCCAAGAGACCCAGTACTTC. Protein: CASSQMAGGQETQYF. The V gene is TRBV5-6, the J gene TRBJ2-5, with 7 bases matching TRBD1. The CDR3 consists of 15 residues. From germline, CDR1 is SGHDT and CDR2 YYEEEE. With V trimmed by 4 bases and J by 1 base, 7 bases remained unmatched.